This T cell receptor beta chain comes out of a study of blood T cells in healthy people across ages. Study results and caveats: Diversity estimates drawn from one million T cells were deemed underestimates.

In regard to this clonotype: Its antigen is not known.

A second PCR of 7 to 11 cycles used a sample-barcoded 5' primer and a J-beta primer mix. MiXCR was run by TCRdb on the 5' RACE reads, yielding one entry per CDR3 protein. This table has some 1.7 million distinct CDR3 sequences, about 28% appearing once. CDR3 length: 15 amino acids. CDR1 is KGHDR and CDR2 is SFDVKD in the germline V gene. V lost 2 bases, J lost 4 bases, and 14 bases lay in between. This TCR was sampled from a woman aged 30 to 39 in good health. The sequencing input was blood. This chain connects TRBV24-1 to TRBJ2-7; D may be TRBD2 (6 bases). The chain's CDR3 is CATSDCGGSRYEQYF. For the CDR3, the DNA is TGTGCCACCAGTGATTGTGGGGGGTCTCGGTACGAGCAGTACTTC.